This T cell receptor beta chain appears in the sequencing data of a study of shared clonotypes between healthy human individuals. This table comes from immunoSEQ multiplex PCR, and its TCRdb copy is limited to in-frame clones, with some not included. Here the sample spans 550,000 to 850,000 clones, approximately 79% being singletons. The germline V gene encodes CDR1 SGHTS and CDR2 YDEGEE. V lost 3 bases and J 9 bases, leaving 7 bases between the germline ends. CDR3 length equals 11 residues. The V and J genes are TRBV5-8 and TRBJ2-1; D is uncertain. This sequence was found in a woman aged 25-40 years in good health. Source material: memory CD4+ T cells sorted from blood. Described subset: CD45RA-negative fraction. The CDR3 is CASSSWSEQFF. The CDR3, as DNA: TGTGCCAGCAGCTCCTGGAGTGAGCAGTTCTTC.